These T cell receptor beta chains were read from a single sample in a study of shared clonotypes between healthy human individuals. Libraries were prepared by immunoSEQ multiplex PCR; TCRdb keeps only in-frame clonotypes and omits some of them. The data hold some 2,100,000 clones, with 85% to 95% observed a single time. The specimen sequenced was naive CD8+ T cells from PBMCs. These receptors originate from a man younger than 30 in good health. Some clones in this sample may be carry-over from other donors' samples. CDR3s include the opening cysteine and the closing phenylalanine or tryptophan. A D gene is named only where the DNA matches it firmly. Only some rows state a clone size, as once, few, many or a class for expanded clones.

cdr3_aa: CSVLIRLAGEGKTQYF
cdr3_nt: TGCAGCGTCCTCATAAGACTAGCGGGAGAGGGGAAAACGCAGTATTTT
j_call: TRBJ2-3
v_call: TRBV29-1
clone_size: once
cdr3_length: 16
d_call: TRBD2

cdr3_aa: CASSSTGGRDTQYF
cdr3_nt: TGTGCCAGCAGTTCGACAGGGGGCCGGGATACGCAGTATTTT
j_call: TRBJ2-3
v_call: TRBV27
clone_size: -
cdr3_length: 14
d_call: TRBD1

cdr3_aa: CASSPSPPDEQFF
cdr3_nt: TGTGCCAGCAGCCCATCACCCCCTGATGAGCAGTTCTTC
j_call: TRBJ2-1
v_call: TRBV7-2
clone_size: -
cdr3_length: 13
d_call: -

cdr3_aa: CASSLGLLDEQYF
cdr3_nt: TGTGCCAGCAGCCTCGGTTTATTAGACGAGCAGTACTTC
j_call: TRBJ2-7
v_call: TRBV7-3
clone_size: once
cdr3_length: 13
d_call: -

cdr3_aa: CASSLEGQGRSYGYTF
cdr3_nt: TGTGCCAGCAGCTTAGAGGGACAGGGCAGAAGCTATGGCTACACCTTC
j_call: TRBJ1-2
v_call: TRBV7-9
clone_size: -
cdr3_length: 16
d_call: TRBD1

cdr3_aa: CASSPMAIANTEAFF
cdr3_nt: TGTGCCAGCAGCCCTATGGCCATCGCGAACACTGAAGCTTTCTTT
j_call: TRBJ1-1
v_call: TRBV5-5
clone_size: -
cdr3_length: 15
d_call: -

cdr3_aa: CASRPDRGRTYEQYF
cdr3_nt: TGTGCCAGCAGACCCGACAGGGGGCGCACCTACGAGCAGTACTTC
j_call: TRBJ2-7
v_call: TRBV5-5
clone_size: -
cdr3_length: 15
d_call: TRBD1

cdr3_aa: CASSSDGIANQPQHF
cdr3_nt: TGTGCCAGCAGTTCTGACGGAATAGCAAATCAGCCCCAGCATTTT
j_call: TRBJ1-5
v_call: TRBV6-5
clone_size: -
cdr3_length: 15
d_call: -

cdr3_aa: CASSAGQFIGTDTQYF
cdr3_nt: TGTGCCAGCAGCGCGGGACAGTTCATAGGCACAGATACGCAGTATTTT
j_call: TRBJ2-3
v_call: TRBV5-6
clone_size: -
cdr3_length: 16
d_call: -

cdr3_aa: CASSTWISDTGELFF
cdr3_nt: TGTGCCAGCAGCACGTGGATTAGTGACACCGGGGAGCTGTTTTTT
j_call: TRBJ2-2
v_call: TRBV9
clone_size: -
cdr3_length: 15
d_call: -

cdr3_aa: CASSVTSGRYNEQFF
cdr3_nt: TGTGCCAGCAGCGTCACTAGCGGGAGATACAATGAGCAGTTCTTC
j_call: TRBJ2-1
v_call: TRBV7-3
clone_size: -
cdr3_length: 15
d_call: TRBD2

cdr3_aa: CASSVGEANTGELFF
cdr3_nt: TGTGCCAGCAGCGTAGGGGAGGCGAACACCGGGGAGCTGTTTTTT
j_call: TRBJ2-2
v_call: TRBV9
clone_size: -
cdr3_length: 15
d_call: -

cdr3_aa: CSVELTDSNEKLFF
cdr3_nt: TGCAGCGTTGAACTTACAGACTCTAATGAAAAACTGTTTTTT
j_call: TRBJ1-4
v_call: TRBV29-1
clone_size: -
cdr3_length: 14
d_call: -

cdr3_aa: CASSSDRANQPQHF
cdr3_nt: TGTGCCAGCAGCTCGGACAGGGCCAATCAGCCCCAGCATTTT
j_call: TRBJ1-5
v_call: TRBV7-2
clone_size: -
cdr3_length: 14
d_call: TRBD1

cdr3_aa: CASSVGAGNTEAFF
cdr3_nt: TGTGCCAGCAGCGTAGGGGCGGGTAACACTGAAGCTTTCTTT
j_call: TRBJ1-1
v_call: TRBV9
clone_size: -
cdr3_length: 14
d_call: -

cdr3_aa: CASSSQAGELFF
cdr3_nt: TGCGCCAGCAGCTCACAGGCCGGGGAGCTGTTTTTT
j_call: TRBJ2-2
v_call: TRBV10-1
clone_size: -
cdr3_length: 12
d_call: -

cdr3_aa: CASRPPGAGGQNEQFF
cdr3_nt: TGTGCCAGCAGGCCGCCGGGGGCAGGGGGCCAGAATGAGCAGTTCTTC
j_call: TRBJ2-1
v_call: TRBV27
clone_size: -
cdr3_length: 16
d_call: TRBD1

cdr3_aa: CSAPATGQRTDTQYF
cdr3_nt: TGCAGCGCCCCCGCCACGGGACAGAGGACAGATACGCAGTATTTT
j_call: TRBJ2-3
v_call: TRBV29-1
clone_size: -
cdr3_length: 15
d_call: TRBD1

cdr3_aa: CASRGGGDQPQHF
cdr3_nt: TGTGCCAGCAGAGGGGGAGGCGATCAGCCCCAGCATTTT
j_call: TRBJ1-5
v_call: TRBV7-9
clone_size: -
cdr3_length: 13
d_call: -

cdr3_aa: CATNPGLPSYEQYF
cdr3_nt: TGTGCCACCAACCCGGGACTACCATCCTACGAGCAGTACTTC
j_call: TRBJ2-7
v_call: TRBV15
clone_size: -
cdr3_length: 14
d_call: TRBD2

cdr3_aa: CASSLASLTGFSYNEQFF
cdr3_nt: TGTGCCAGCAGCTTAGCCTCTCTGACAGGCTTCTCCTACAATGAGCAGTTCTTC
j_call: TRBJ2-1
v_call: TRBV7-9
clone_size: -
cdr3_length: 18
d_call: -

cdr3_aa: CASSLFRQASGAEAFF
cdr3_nt: TGTGCCAGCAGCTTATTCCGGCAGGCGAGCGGGGCTGAAGCTTTCTTT
j_call: TRBJ1-1
v_call: TRBV11-2
clone_size: -
cdr3_length: 16
d_call: -

cdr3_aa: CSVALYTEAFF
cdr3_nt: TGCAGCGTTGCATTGTACACTGAAGCTTTCTTT
j_call: TRBJ1-1
v_call: TRBV29-1
clone_size: few
cdr3_length: 11
d_call: -

cdr3_aa: CASSPGALAVNEQFF
cdr3_nt: TGTGCCAGCAGCCCCGGCGCCCTAGCGGTCAATGAGCAGTTCTTC
j_call: TRBJ2-1
v_call: TRBV5-4
clone_size: -
cdr3_length: 15
d_call: TRBD2

cdr3_aa: CASSLSLGTGTYNEQFF
cdr3_nt: TGTGCCAGCAGTTTATCCCTTGGGACAGGGACCTACAATGAGCAGTTCTTC
j_call: TRBJ2-1
v_call: TRBV27
clone_size: -
cdr3_length: 17
d_call: TRBD1

cdr3_aa: CASSLTRGTGELFF
cdr3_nt: TGTGCCAGCAGCTTAACGAGAGGGACCGGGGAGCTGTTTTTT
j_call: TRBJ2-2
v_call: TRBV7-3
clone_size: -
cdr3_length: 14
d_call: -

cdr3_aa: CASSLFLAGVADTQYF
cdr3_nt: TGTGCCAGCAGCTTATTTCTAGCGGGAGTCGCAGATACGCAGTATTTT
j_call: TRBJ2-3
v_call: TRBV7-3
clone_size: -
cdr3_length: 16
d_call: TRBD2

cdr3_aa: CASSVSPTIGETQYF
cdr3_nt: TGTGCCAGCAGCGTAAGTCCCACAATCGGGGAGACCCAGTACTTC
j_call: TRBJ2-5
v_call: TRBV9
clone_size: -
cdr3_length: 15
d_call: -

cdr3_aa: CATSRDGNSYEQYF
cdr3_nt: TGTGCCACCAGCAGGGACGGGAACTCCTACGAGCAGTACTTC
j_call: TRBJ2-7
v_call: TRBV15
clone_size: -
cdr3_length: 14
d_call: -

cdr3_aa: CATRTEIHNYGYTF
cdr3_nt: TGTGCCACCAGAACCGAAATTCATAACTATGGCTACACCTTC
j_call: TRBJ1-2
v_call: TRBV6-1
clone_size: -
cdr3_length: 14
d_call: -

cdr3_aa: CASSLAMTGVYEQYF
cdr3_nt: TGCGCCAGCAGCCTGGCGATGACAGGGGTCTACGAGCAGTACTTC
j_call: TRBJ2-7
v_call: TRBV4-1
clone_size: -
cdr3_length: 15
d_call: TRBD1

cdr3_aa: CASSQSLAGGPGYEQYF
cdr3_nt: TGCGCCAGCAGCCAATCACTAGCGGGAGGGCCGGGGTACGAGCAGTACTTC
j_call: TRBJ2-7
v_call: TRBV4-3
clone_size: few
cdr3_length: 17
d_call: TRBD2

cdr3_aa: CASRGDTISNQPQHF
cdr3_nt: TGTGCCAGCAGAGGGGACACGATTAGCAATCAGCCCCAGCATTTT
j_call: TRBJ1-5
v_call: TRBV28
clone_size: -
cdr3_length: 15
d_call: -

cdr3_aa: CASSIREYNQPQHF
cdr3_nt: TGTGCCAGTAGTATTAGGGAGTACAATCAGCCCCAGCATTTT
j_call: TRBJ1-5
v_call: TRBV19
clone_size: few
cdr3_length: 14
d_call: -

cdr3_aa: CASSAGNIQYF
cdr3_nt: TGTGCCAGCAGCGCCGGAAACATTCAGTACTTC
j_call: TRBJ2-4
v_call: TRBV21-1
clone_size: -
cdr3_length: 11
d_call: -

cdr3_aa: CASSFIGVAGLDEQFF
cdr3_nt: TGTGCCAGCAGTTTCATTGGGGTAGCGGGTCTCGATGAGCAGTTCTTC
j_call: TRBJ2-1
v_call: TRBV27
clone_size: -
cdr3_length: 16
d_call: TRBD2

cdr3_aa: CASSYPLGLNRDEQFF
cdr3_nt: TGTGCCAGCAGCTACCCGCTGGGACTAAACCGAGATGAGCAGTTCTTC
j_call: TRBJ2-1
v_call: TRBV5-4
clone_size: -
cdr3_length: 16
d_call: TRBD2

cdr3_aa: CASSAGTSGGEGAYEQYF
cdr3_nt: TGTGCCAGCAGTGCCGGGACTAGCGGGGGAGAAGGGGCCTACGAGCAGTACTTC
j_call: TRBJ2-7
v_call: TRBV2
clone_size: -
cdr3_length: 18
d_call: TRBD2

cdr3_aa: CASRSSPNDSEQYF
cdr3_nt: TGTGCCAGCAGGTCATCACCAAACGACTCCGAGCAGTACTTC
j_call: TRBJ2-7
v_call: TRBV11-2
clone_size: -
cdr3_length: 14
d_call: -

cdr3_aa: CASTSGLDAFF
cdr3_nt: TGTGCCAGCACATCGGGCCTTGACGCTTTCTTT
j_call: TRBJ1-1
v_call: TRBV6-7
clone_size: few
cdr3_length: 11
d_call: -

cdr3_aa: CAWSYNWNTEAFF
cdr3_nt: TGTGCCTGGAGCTACAACTGGAACACTGAAGCTTTCTTT
j_call: TRBJ1-1
v_call: TRBV30
clone_size: few
cdr3_length: 13
d_call: -

cdr3_aa: CASSEGSGLDQPQHF
cdr3_nt: TGTGCCAGCAGTGAAGGTAGTGGGCTAGATCAGCCCCAGCATTTT
j_call: TRBJ1-5
v_call: TRBV6-1
clone_size: -
cdr3_length: 15
d_call: -

cdr3_aa: CATALGSTEAFF
cdr3_nt: TGTGCCACCGCCCTTGGGAGCACTGAAGCTTTCTTT
j_call: TRBJ1-1
v_call: TRBV10-3
clone_size: -
cdr3_length: 12
d_call: -

cdr3_aa: CASREWRGGGLYGYTF
cdr3_nt: TGTGCCAGTAGAGAATGGAGGGGCGGCGGGCTCTATGGCTACACCTTC
j_call: TRBJ1-2
v_call: TRBV2
clone_size: -
cdr3_length: 16
d_call: -